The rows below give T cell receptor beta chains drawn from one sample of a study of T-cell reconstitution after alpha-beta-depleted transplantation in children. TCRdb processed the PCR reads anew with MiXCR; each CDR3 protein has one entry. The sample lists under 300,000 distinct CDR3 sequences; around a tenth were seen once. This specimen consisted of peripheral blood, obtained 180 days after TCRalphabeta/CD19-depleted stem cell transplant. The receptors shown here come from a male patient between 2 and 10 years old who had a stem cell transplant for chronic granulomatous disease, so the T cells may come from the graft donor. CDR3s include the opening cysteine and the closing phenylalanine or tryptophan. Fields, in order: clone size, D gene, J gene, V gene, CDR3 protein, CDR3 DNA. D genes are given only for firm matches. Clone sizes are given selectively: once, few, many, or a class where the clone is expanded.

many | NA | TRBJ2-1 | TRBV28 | CASSWSTTRSYNEQFF | TGTGCCAGCAGCTGGTCGACTACCCGGTCCTACAATGAGCAGTTCTTC
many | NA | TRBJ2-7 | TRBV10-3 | CAISESWVVEQYF | TGTGCCATCAGTGAGTCGTGGGTCGTCGAGCAGTACTTC
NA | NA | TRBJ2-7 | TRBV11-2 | CASTADMYEQYF | TGTGCCAGCACCGCCGACATGTACGAGCAGTACTTC
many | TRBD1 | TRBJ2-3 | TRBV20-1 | CSAPTRTGGGTQYF | TGCAGTGCCCCAACTAGGACAGGGGGTGGTACGCAGTATTTT
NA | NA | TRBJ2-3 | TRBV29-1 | CSVEVTQGPTDTQYF | TGCAGCGTTGAAGTCACGCAGGGCCCCACAGATACGCAGTATTTT
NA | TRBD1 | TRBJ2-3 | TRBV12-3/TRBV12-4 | CAGSWTGTDTQYF | TGTGCCGGCAGTTGGACAGGGACAGATACGCAGTATTTT
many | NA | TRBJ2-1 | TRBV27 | CASSFQYNEQFF | TGTGCCAGCAGTTTCCAATACAATGAGCAGTTCTTC
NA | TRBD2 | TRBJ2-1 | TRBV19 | CASRTTSGSNEQFF | TGTGCCAGTAGGACAACTAGCGGGAGTAATGAGCAGTTCTTC
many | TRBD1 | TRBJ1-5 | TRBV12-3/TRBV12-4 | CASTAGTGTQPQHF | TGTGCCAGCACCGCCGGGACAGGGACTCAGCCCCAGCATTTT
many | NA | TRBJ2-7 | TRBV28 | CASLPGHTYEQYF | TGTGCCAGCCTACCGGGACACACCTACGAGCAGTACTTC
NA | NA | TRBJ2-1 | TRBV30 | CAWSPSLNEQFF | TGTGCCTGGAGTCCCTCTTTAAATGAGCAGTTCTTC
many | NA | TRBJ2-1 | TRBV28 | CASSNPGYEQFF | TGTGCCAGCAGTAACCCGGGCTATGAGCAGTTCTTC
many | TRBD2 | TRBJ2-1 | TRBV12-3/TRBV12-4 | CASSQTSGGANEQFF | TGTGCCAGCAGTCAGACTAGCGGGGGGGCCAATGAGCAGTTCTTC
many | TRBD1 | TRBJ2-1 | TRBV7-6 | CASSLAGQGHNEQFF | TGTGCCAGCAGCTTAGCGGGACAGGGACACAATGAGCAGTTCTTC
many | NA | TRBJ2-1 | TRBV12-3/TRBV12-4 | CASSLLAGTRNEQFF | TGTGCCAGCAGTTTATTGGCGGGGACCCGGAATGAGCAGTTCTTC
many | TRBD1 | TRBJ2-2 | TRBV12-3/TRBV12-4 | CASSPDRVATGELFF | TGTGCCAGCAGTCCTGACAGGGTGGCGACCGGGGAGCTGTTTTTT
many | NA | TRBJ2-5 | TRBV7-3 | CASSMTGPQETQYF | TGTGCCAGCAGCATGACAGGTCCCCAAGAGACCCAGTACTTC
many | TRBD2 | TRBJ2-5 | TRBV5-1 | CASSLDGSGYQETQYF | TGCGCCAGCAGCTTGGATGGTAGCGGGTACCAAGAGACCCAGTACTTC
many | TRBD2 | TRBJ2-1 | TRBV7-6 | CASSRRGVGLAGDEQFF | TGTGCCAGCAGCCGCCGGGGTGTAGGACTAGCGGGAGATGAGCAGTTCTTC
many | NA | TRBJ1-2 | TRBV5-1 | CASSLRGIHGYTF | TGCGCCAGCAGCTTAAGGGGAATCCACGGCTACACCTTC
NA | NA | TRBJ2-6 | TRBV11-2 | CASSRGLLTGPTLVLTF | TGTGCCAGCAGCCGGGGGCTATTAACAGGGCCCACCCTGGTCCTGACTTTC
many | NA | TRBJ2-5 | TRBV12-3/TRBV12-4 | CASSGRGGRETQYF | TGTGCCAGCAGCGGCAGGGGAGGGAGGGAGACCCAGTACTTC
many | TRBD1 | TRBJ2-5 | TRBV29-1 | CSVVGQHQSETQYF | TGCAGCGTTGTGGGACAGCATCAATCGGAGACCCAGTACTTC
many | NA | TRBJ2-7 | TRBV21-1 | CASSKMDEQYF | TGTGCCAGCAGCAAAATGGACGAGCAGTACTTC
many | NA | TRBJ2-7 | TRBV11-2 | CASSHLEGEQYF | TGTGCCAGCAGCCATCTAGAGGGCGAGCAGTACTTC
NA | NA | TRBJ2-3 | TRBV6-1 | CASSPSLMRMTSTDTQYF | TGTGCCAGCAGTCCCTCTTTAATGAGGATGACTAGCACAGATACGCAGTATTTT
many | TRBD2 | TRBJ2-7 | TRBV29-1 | CSVVTGLAGSYEQYF | TGCAGCGTTGTAACGGGACTAGCGGGGTCCTACGAGCAGTACTTC
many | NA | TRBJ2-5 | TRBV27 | CASRGGGRTETQYF | TGTGCCAGCAGGGGAGGGGGAAGGACAGAGACCCAGTACTTC
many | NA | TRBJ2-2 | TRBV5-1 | CASVTGEQVDTGELFF | TGCGCCAGCGTTACTGGGGAACAGGTTGACACCGGGGAGCTGTTTTTT
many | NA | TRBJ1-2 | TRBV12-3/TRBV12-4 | CASSPQFIYGYTF | TGTGCCAGCAGTCCCCAGTTTATCTATGGCTACACCTTC
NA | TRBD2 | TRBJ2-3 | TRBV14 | CASSQGLSTSGIDTQYF | TGTGCCAGCAGCCAAGGATTGAGCACTAGCGGGATAGATACGCAGTATTTT
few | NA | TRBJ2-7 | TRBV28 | CASSLSWGFEQYF | TGTGCCAGCAGTTTATCGTGGGGGTTCGAGCAGTACTTC
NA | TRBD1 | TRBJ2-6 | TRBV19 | CASSIRQGAVGANVLTF | TGTGCCAGTAGTATTCGGCAGGGGGCTGTTGGGGCCAACGTCCTGACTTTC
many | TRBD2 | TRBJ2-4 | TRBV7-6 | CASSFELAGAKNIQYF | TGTGCCAGCAGCTTTGAGCTAGCGGGAGCCAAAAACATTCAGTACTTC
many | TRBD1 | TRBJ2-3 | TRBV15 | CATSRTRYRGGTDTQYF | TGTGCCACCAGCAGAACCCGATACAGGGGAGGCACAGATACGCAGTATTTT
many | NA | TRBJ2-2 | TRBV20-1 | CSAPRGSGTGELFF | TGCAGTGCCCCTCGGGGGAGTGGGACCGGGGAGCTGTTTTTT
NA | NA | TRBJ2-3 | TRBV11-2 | CASSAQPLADTQYF | TGTGCCAGCAGCGCCCAACCCTTAGCAGATACGCAGTATTTT
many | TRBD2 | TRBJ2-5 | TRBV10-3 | CAISEGMRLAGQETQYF | TGTGCCATCAGTGAGGGAATGAGACTAGCGGGGCAAGAGACCCAGTACTTC
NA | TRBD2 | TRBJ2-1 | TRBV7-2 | CSSSLVGGGAYNEQFF | TGTTCCAGCAGCTTAGTTGGCGGGGGGGCGTACAATGAGCAGTTCTTC
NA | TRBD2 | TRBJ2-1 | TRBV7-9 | CAGSLAGGPYNEQFF | TGTGCAGGCAGTTTAGCGGGAGGGCCCTACAATGAGCAGTTCTTC
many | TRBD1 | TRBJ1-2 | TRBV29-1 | CSVDGYRTGKSLGGYTF | TGCAGCGTTGATGGTTATCGGACAGGGAAAAGTTTAGGTGGCTACACCTTC
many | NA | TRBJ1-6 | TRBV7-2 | CASVLDRLLSPLHF | TGTGCCAGCGTCCTTGACAGGCTTCTTTCACCCCTCCACTTT
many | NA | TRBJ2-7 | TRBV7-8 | CASSLAYGGASF | TGTGCCAGCAGCTTAGCGTATGGAGGGGCAAGCTTC
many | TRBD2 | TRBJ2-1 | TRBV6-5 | CASSYLSGGRAGEQFF | TGTGCCAGCAGTTACCTCAGTGGCGGGAGGGCCGGTGAGCAGTTCTTC
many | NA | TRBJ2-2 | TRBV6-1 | CASSQQGDGELFF | TGTGCCAGCAGTCAACAGGGTGACGGGGAGCTGTTTTTT
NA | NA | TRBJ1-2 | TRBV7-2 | CASSLASWGIDGYTF | TGTGCCAGCAGCTTAGCTTCATGGGGGATAGACGGCTACACCTTC
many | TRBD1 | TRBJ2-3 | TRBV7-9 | CASSSRDRYTDTQYF | TGTGCCAGCAGCAGCCGGGACAGGTACACAGATACGCAGTATTTT
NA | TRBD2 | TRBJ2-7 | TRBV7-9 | CASSLGSSGGMNEQYF | TGTGCCAGCAGCTTAGGATCTAGCGGTGGCATGAACGAGCAGTACTTC
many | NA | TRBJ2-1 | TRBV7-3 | CASSLVSGSRNEQFF | TGTGCCAGCAGCTTAGTGAGTGGTAGCCGCAATGAGCAGTTCTTC
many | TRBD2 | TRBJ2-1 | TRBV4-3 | CASSLLAGGRYNEQFF | TGCGCCAGCAGCCTGTTAGCGGGGGGGCGCTACAATGAGCAGTTCTTC
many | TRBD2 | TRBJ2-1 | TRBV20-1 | CSARDTGGSYNEQFF | TGCAGTGCTAGAGATACGGGGGGCTCCTACAATGAGCAGTTCTTC
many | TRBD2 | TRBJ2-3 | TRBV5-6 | CASSLYSGSTDTQYF | TGTGCCAGCAGCTTGTATAGCGGGAGCACAGATACGCAGTATTTT
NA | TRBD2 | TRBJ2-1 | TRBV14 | CASSPRTSGRLYEQFF | TGTGCCAGCAGCCCCCGGACTAGCGGGAGGCTCTATGAGCAGTTCTTC
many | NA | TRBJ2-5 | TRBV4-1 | CASSQSGSPEETQYF | TGCGCCAGCAGCCAAAGCGGTTCACCCGAAGAGACCCAGTACTTC
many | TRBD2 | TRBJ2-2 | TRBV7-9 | CASRPLAGGSNTGELFF | TGTGCCAGCAGGCCACTAGCGGGAGGGTCGAACACCGGGGAGCTGTTTTTT
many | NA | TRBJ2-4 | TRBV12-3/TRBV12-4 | CASSFIGPIKNIQYF | TGTGCCAGCAGTTTTATAGGGCCTATCAAAAACATTCAGTACTTC
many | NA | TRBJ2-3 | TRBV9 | CASSALVGSDTQYF | TGTGCCAGCAGCGCCCTCGTAGGGTCAGATACGCAGTATTTT
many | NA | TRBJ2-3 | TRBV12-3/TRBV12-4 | CASSLDITDTQYF | TGTGCCAGCAGTTTGGACATCACAGATACGCAGTATTTT
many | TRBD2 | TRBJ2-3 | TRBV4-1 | CASSQPGRKRGVEDTQYF | TGCGCCAGCAGCCAACCCGGAAGGAAGCGGGGGGTTGAAGATACGCAGTATTTT
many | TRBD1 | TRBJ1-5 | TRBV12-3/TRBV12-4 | CASSLQGAYQPQHF | TGTGCCAGCAGCCTACAGGGGGCCTATCAGCCCCAGCATTTT